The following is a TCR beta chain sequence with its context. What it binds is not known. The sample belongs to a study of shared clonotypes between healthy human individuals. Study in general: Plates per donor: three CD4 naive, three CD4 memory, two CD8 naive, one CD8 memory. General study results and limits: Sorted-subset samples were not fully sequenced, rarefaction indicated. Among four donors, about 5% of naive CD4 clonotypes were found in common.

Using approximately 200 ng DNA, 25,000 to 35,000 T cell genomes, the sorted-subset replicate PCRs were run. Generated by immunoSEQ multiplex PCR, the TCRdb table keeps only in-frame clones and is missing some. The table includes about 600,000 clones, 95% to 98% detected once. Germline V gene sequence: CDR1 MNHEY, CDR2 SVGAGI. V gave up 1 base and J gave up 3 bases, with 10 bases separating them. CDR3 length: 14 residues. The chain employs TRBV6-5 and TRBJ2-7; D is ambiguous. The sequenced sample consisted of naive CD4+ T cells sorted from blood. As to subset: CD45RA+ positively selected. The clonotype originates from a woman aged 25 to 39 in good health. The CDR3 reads CASSYYWGNYEQYF. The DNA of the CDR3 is TGTGCCAGCAGTTACTATTGGGGAAACTACGAGCAGTACTTC.